Following are 8 T cell receptor beta chains from one sample sequenced in a study of T cells of healthy individuals. TCRdb re-derived calls from the 5' RACE reads in MiXCR, one entry per CDR3 protein. The sample lists nearly 100,000 distinct CDR3 sequences, 17% occurring once. Receptors originate from a human donor in good health.

This clonotype has at least ten counts. The rearrangement links TRBV28 to TRBJ2-7; perhaps D is TRBD1 or TRBD2 (5 bases each). There are 14 residues in the CDR3. Trimming shortened V by 9 bases and J by 3 bases, and 18 bases separated the two germline ends. The germline gives CDR1 MDHEN, CDR2 SYDVKM. The CDR3 spells CASSREREGYEQYF. CDR3 sequence (DNA): TGTGCCAGTTCCAGGGAACGGGAAGGCTACGAGCAGTACTTC.

This clonotype was recorded a few times. V usage is TRBV3-1 and J usage is TRBJ2-3; 10 bases align to TRBD2. After removal of 1 base from V and 3 bases from J, the junction contained 7 bases not matched to a gene. Germline V gene lookup returns CDR1 LGHDT and CDR2 YNNKEL (reference sequence). The CDR3 is 17 amino acids. The CDR3 DNA follows: TGTGCCAGCAGCCAAGTTCCTAGCGGGGGTGGGACAGATACGCAGTATTTT. Translated: CASSQVPSGGGTDTQYF.

This clonotype was seen a few times. The rearrangement links TRBV6-2 or TRBV6-3 to TRBJ1-2; 7 bases map to TRBD1. V trimming: 4 bases; J trimming: 4 bases; junction bases outside the gene matches: 9. CDR1 MNHEY and CDR2 SVGEGT come from the germline V gene. This CDR3 spans 15 amino acids. The CDR3 is CASSLSGGPLYGYTF. CDR3 in DNA: TGTGCCAGCAGTTTATCAGGGGGTCCGCTCTATGGCTACACCTTC.

The sample holds one count of this clonotype. Being one base from a much bigger clone, this may be a read error. This chain links TRBV18 with TRBJ1-1; D is ambiguous. Germline CDR1 is KGHSH and CDR2 is LQKENI. This CDR3 comprises 14 residues. Trimming left V 2 bases short and J 4 bases short, with 11 bases between. CDR3 sequence: CASSPKVGSTEAFF. For the CDR3, the DNA is TGTGCCAGCTCACCAAAGGTTGGAAGCACTGAAGCTTTCTTT.

This clonotype was detected only a few times. This rearrangement joins TRBV28 to TRBJ2-7; tentatively, D is TRBD1 or TRBD2 (6 bases each). Germline-derived CDR1 and CDR2 are MDHEN and SYDVKM. Trimming pared 6 bases from V and 7 bases from J, leaving 16 bases between. The CDR3 is 13 amino acids. CDR3 DNA: TGTGCCAGCAGCTGGGGGGACATTCGAGAGCAGTACTTC. Translated: CASSWGDIREQYF.

This sequence joins TRBV7-2 and TRBJ2-1; the D gene could be TRBD1 or TRBD2 (5 bases each). CDR1 is SGHTA, CDR2 FQGNSA, per germline. This CDR3 has 12 residues. V shed 6 bases and J shed 11 bases, with 14 bases lying between them. Here the CDR3 reads CASSYKRGQQFF. For the CDR3, the DNA is TGTGCCAGCAGTTACAAGAGGGGACAGCAGTTCTTC.

This clonotype was found many times. This chain links TRBV4-3 with TRBJ2-2; 8 positions match TRBD1. Germline loops: CDR1 LGHNA, CDR2 YSLEER. There are 18 residues in the CDR3. J lost 0 bases, V lost 0 bases, and 6 bases had no gene match. The CDR3 nucleotides read TGCGCCAGCAGCCAAGAGGGACAGGCTATAGCGAACACCGGGGAGCTGTTTTTT. It is translated as CASSQEGQAIANTGELFF.

The table lists this clonotype with many counts. J is TRBJ2-1 and V is TRBV9; D may be TRBD2 (5 bases). The V end lost 0 bases, the J end lost 0 bases, and 22 bases lay between the germline ends. CDR3 length: 20 residues. Germline values: CDR1 SGDLS, CDR2 YYNGEE. The CDR3 sequence: CASSVASGPPSLSSYNEQFF. Here the CDR3 DNA reads TGTGCCAGCAGCGTAGCAAGCGGACCACCTTCTTTGAGCTCCTACAATGAGCAGTTCTTC.